A selection of T cell receptor beta chains follows, all from one sample in a study of cytomegalovirus exposure and HLA in healthy donors. Here immunoSEQ multiplex PCR was the method, and the copy in TCRdb shows in-frame clones only, minus some. The table lists some 130,000 clones, roughly three quarters of them singletons. The source material was PBMCs. These TCRs come from a man aged 30 to 45 in good health and CMV-seronegative. Both conserved end residues are part of each CDR3. A D gene is named only where the DNA matches it firmly. Expanded clones get a size class; other rows say once, few or many, or leave the size out.

J: TRBJ1-1; V: TRBV9; size: .; D: .; DNA: TGTGCCAGCAGCGGGGACTCCATGAACACTGAAGCTTTCTTT; CDR3: CASSGDSMNTEAFF
J: TRBJ2-7; V: TRBV4-1; size: .; D: .; DNA: TGCGCCAGCAGCCAACTCGGGAAGAGGGAGTCCAAATCCTACGAGCAGTACTTC; CDR3: CASSQLGKRESKSYEQYF
J: TRBJ1-5; V: TRBV2; size: .; D: TRBD1; DNA: TGTGCCAGCAGAGGGACAGGGGCCTATCAGCCCCAGCATTTT; CDR3: CASRGTGAYQPQHF
J: TRBJ2-1; V: TRBV19; size: few; D: .; DNA: TGTGCCAGTAGTCGGGAAGGGTCCTACAATGAGCAGTTCTTC; CDR3: CASSREGSYNEQFF
J: TRBJ1-5; V: TRBV6-5; size: .; D: .; DNA: TGTGCCAGCAGCCAGACCGCCGGGGGGGATCAGCCCCAGCATTTT; CDR3: CASSQTAGGDQPQHF
J: TRBJ2-2; V: TRBV10-1; size: .; D: TRBD1; DNA: TGCGCCAGCAGTGAGGGTGACAGGGGGCTAACCGGGGAGCTGTTTTTT; CDR3: CASSEGDRGLTGELFF
J: TRBJ2-5; V: TRBV19; size: .; D: .; DNA: TGTGCCAGTAGTATTGGCGGGCGGGGCACCCAGTACTTC; CDR3: CASSIGGRGTQYF
J: TRBJ2-1; V: TRBV7-9; size: .; D: TRBD2; DNA: TGTGCCAGCAGCTATAACCCGGGACTAGCGGGAGCTAATGAGCAGTTCTTC; CDR3: CASSYNPGLAGANEQFF
J: TRBJ2-5; V: TRBV2; size: few; D: TRBD1; DNA: TGTGCCAGCAAGGGGGCCTTCCAAGAGACCCAGTACTTC; CDR3: CASKGAFQETQYF
J: TRBJ2-2; V: TRBV11-2; size: .; D: TRBD2; DNA: TGTGCCAGCAGAGGGATAGCGGGAGTCGGCACCGGGGAGCTGTTTTTT; CDR3: CASRGIAGVGTGELFF
J: TRBJ1-5; V: TRBV6-6; size: few; D: .; DNA: TGTGCCAGCAGTTACTCGCACGGGGTTGGGATTCAGCCCCAGCATTTT; CDR3: CASSYSHGVGIQPQHF
J: TRBJ1-1; V: TRBV5-1; size: .; D: .; DNA: TGCGCCAGCAGCTCGCAGACAGTGAACACTGAAGCTTTCTTT; CDR3: CASSSQTVNTEAFF
J: TRBJ2-7; V: TRBV2; size: few; D: TRBD1; DNA: TGTGCCAGCAGGCGGGACAGGGCCTACGAGCAGTACTTC; CDR3: CASRRDRAYEQYF
J: TRBJ1-5; V: TRBV15; size: .; D: TRBD1; DNA: TGTGCCACCAGCGCCTTTTCGGGACAGGTGAATCAGCCCCAGCATTTT; CDR3: CATSAFSGQVNQPQHF
J: TRBJ1-5; V: TRBV28; size: .; D: TRBD1; DNA: TGTGCCAGCAGTTTATTGTCCGGACAGGACAATCAGCCCCAGCATTTT; CDR3: CASSLLSGQDNQPQHF
J: TRBJ1-2; V: TRBV5-4; size: once; D: TRBD1; DNA: TGTGCCATTGGGGACAGCACTTCCTATGGCTACACCTTC; CDR3: CAIGDSTSYGYTF
J: TRBJ1-2; V: TRBV7-3; size: few; D: TRBD1; DNA: TGTGCCAGCAGCCCGACCGGGACAGGGGAGTCGGGTACCTTC; CDR3: CASSPTGTGESGTF
J: TRBJ2-7; V: TRBV29-1; size: .; D: .; DNA: TGCAGCGTCTTGGACATCGTCGGGGGTCTCGAGCAGTACTTC; CDR3: CSVLDIVGGLEQYF
J: TRBJ1-4; V: TRBV5-8; size: .; D: TRBD1; DNA: TGTGCCAGCAGTGGGGCCGGGACAGTAAATGAAAAACTGTTTTTT; CDR3: CASSGAGTVNEKLFF
J: TRBJ2-7; V: TRBV5-1; size: .; D: TRBD1; DNA: TGCGCCAGCAGCTTTCTTCCGGGACAGACCTACGAGCAGTACTTC; CDR3: CASSFLPGQTYEQYF
J: TRBJ1-1; V: TRBV19; size: once; D: .; DNA: TGTGCCAGTAGTGCCCACCGGGGGGACGGTTTCTTT; CDR3: CASSAHRGDGFF
J: TRBJ2-7; V: TRBV7-3; size: .; D: TRBD2; DNA: TGTGCCAGCAGCTTAAGGGGCGGGAGTGACGAGCAGTACTTC; CDR3: CASSLRGGSDEQYF
J: TRBJ2-7; V: TRBV7-9; size: .; D: TRBD1; DNA: TGTGCCAGCAGCTTGGGGACAGCCTCTTACGAGCAGTACTTC; CDR3: CASSLGTASYEQYF
J: TRBJ1-1; V: TRBV19; size: .; D: TRBD1; DNA: TGTGCCAGTAGCACGGGACAGGGGGCGCCTGGGACTGAAGCTTTCTTT; CDR3: CASSTGQGAPGTEAFF
J: TRBJ2-1; V: TRBV11-3; size: .; D: TRBD2; DNA: TGTGCCAGCAGCTTAGGATCGGCGGGGGGGGCCAATGAGCAGTTCTTC; CDR3: CASSLGSAGGANEQFF
J: TRBJ2-1; V: TRBV5-1; size: .; D: TRBD2; DNA: TGCGCCAGCAGCTTACTAGCGGGAGCTTCAAATGAGCAGTTCTTC; CDR3: CASSLLAGASNEQFF
J: TRBJ2-1; V: TRBV18; size: .; D: .; DNA: TGTGCCAGCTCAGCTACTAGTTCCTACAATGAGCAGTTCTTC; CDR3: CASSATSSYNEQFF
J: TRBJ1-1; V: TRBV30; size: .; D: .; DNA: TGTGCCTGGAGGGGGCGCGGAAACACTGAAGCTTTCTTT; CDR3: CAWRGRGNTEAFF
J: TRBJ2-5; V: TRBV6-1; size: .; D: TRBD1; DNA: TGTGCCAGCAGTGAACCGGGACAGGGTGGTGGGACCCAGTACTTC; CDR3: CASSEPGQGGGTQYF
J: TRBJ2-7; V: TRBV27; size: .; D: TRBD1; DNA: TGTGCCAGCAGATCAGACAGGGCCTACGAGCAGTACTTC; CDR3: CASRSDRAYEQYF
J: TRBJ2-2; V: TRBV7-8; size: .; D: .; DNA: TGTGCCAGCAGCTTAGCTGTATTGAACACCGGGGAGCTGTTTTTT; CDR3: CASSLAVLNTGELFF
J: TRBJ2-1; V: TRBV19; size: .; D: .; DNA: TGTGCCAGTACCACGGACTCCTCCTACAATGAGCAGTTCTTC; CDR3: CASTTDSSYNEQFF
J: TRBJ2-7; V: TRBV28; size: .; D: TRBD1; DNA: TGTGCCAGCAGTTACCCGGGACAGGGTACCGACGAGCAGTACTTC; CDR3: CASSYPGQGTDEQYF
J: TRBJ2-5; V: TRBV9; size: .; D: .; DNA: TGTGCCAGCAGCGTAGAACAGGGCGAGGAGACCCAGTACTTC; CDR3: CASSVEQGEETQYF
J: TRBJ2-1; V: TRBV11-2; size: .; D: .; DNA: TGTGCCAGCAGCTCTACGGGAGTATTGGGTGGTGAGCAGTTCTTC; CDR3: CASSSTGVLGGEQFF
J: TRBJ1-5; V: TRBV19; size: few; D: .; DNA: TGTGCCAGTAGTATAAGTCCAGGGGCCAATCAGCCCCAGCATTTT; CDR3: CASSISPGANQPQHF
J: TRBJ2-3; V: TRBV5-4; size: .; D: TRBD2; DNA: TGTGCCAGCAGTATAGCGGGAGATAACACAGATACGCAGTATTTT; CDR3: CASSIAGDNTDTQYF
J: TRBJ2-7; V: TRBV18; size: .; D: .; DNA: TGTGCCAGCTCTCCTCAACGGACAAAGGGCCCCTACGAGCAGTACTTC; CDR3: CASSPQRTKGPYEQYF
J: TRBJ1-2; V: TRBV29-1; size: few; D: TRBD1; DNA: TGCAGCGTTGAAGACGGACAGGGGTCATGGAGCTACACCTTC; CDR3: CSVEDGQGSWSYTF
J: TRBJ2-1; V: TRBV5-4; size: .; D: .; DNA: TGTGCCAGCAGCTCCGGACTGACATACAATGAGCAGTTCTTC; CDR3: CASSSGLTYNEQFF
J: TRBJ1-5; V: TRBV29-1; size: .; D: .; DNA: TGCAGCGTTGGGGACACGAATCAGCCCCAGCATTTT; CDR3: CSVGDTNQPQHF
J: TRBJ2-7; V: TRBV14; size: .; D: TRBD2; DNA: TGTGCCAGCAGCCATGAGGGAGACGGACTAGCTGAGGAGTACTTC; CDR3: CASSHEGDGLAEEYF
J: TRBJ2-7; V: TRBV10-2; size: .; D: TRBD2; DNA: TGCGCCAGCAGGGCTAGCGGCTCGCAGGCCTACGAGCAGTACTTC; CDR3: CASRASGSQAYEQYF
J: TRBJ1-2; V: TRBV7-9; size: .; D: TRBD1; DNA: TGTGCCAGCAGCTTAGCGGACAGGGGGCGCGGCTACACCTTC; CDR3: CASSLADRGRGYTF
J: TRBJ2-5; V: TRBV6-6; size: .; D: TRBD2; DNA: TGTGCCAGCAGTTACCTCGGACTAGCGGGAATGGAGACCCAGTACTTC; CDR3: CASSYLGLAGMETQYF
J: TRBJ2-5; V: TRBV21-1; size: once; D: .; DNA: TGTGCCAGCAGCAACCCCGTCGACAAGGACCAAGAGACCCAGTACTTC; CDR3: CASSNPVDKDQETQYF
J: TRBJ2-5; V: TRBV9; size: .; D: .; DNA: TGTGCCAGCAGCGTAGAAGGGAGAGCGGAGACCCAGTACTTC; CDR3: CASSVEGRAETQYF
J: TRBJ1-5; V: TRBV15; size: .; D: .; DNA: TGTGCCACCAGCAGGGGGGAGGGGCAGAATAGCAATCAGCCCCAGCATTTT; CDR3: CATSRGEGQNSNQPQHF
J: TRBJ2-5; V: TRBV19; size: .; D: .; DNA: TGTGCCAGTAGTATTGGGTCAGGGGAGCAAGAGACCCAGTACTTC; CDR3: CASSIGSGEQETQYF
J: TRBJ2-7; V: TRBV7-2; size: .; D: TRBD2; DNA: TGTGCCAGCACCCTACTAGCGGCAACCGTCGACGAGCAGTACTTC; CDR3: CASTLLAATVDEQYF
J: TRBJ1-4; V: TRBV19; size: .; D: .; DNA: TGTGCCAGTAGTAGAACACATGCAACTAATGAAAAACTGTTTTTT; CDR3: CASSRTHATNEKLFF
J: TRBJ2-3; V: TRBV9; size: .; D: TRBD2; DNA: TGTGCCAGCAGCTGGACTAGCGGGTTGGAAACAGATACGCAGTATTTT; CDR3: CASSWTSGLETDTQYF